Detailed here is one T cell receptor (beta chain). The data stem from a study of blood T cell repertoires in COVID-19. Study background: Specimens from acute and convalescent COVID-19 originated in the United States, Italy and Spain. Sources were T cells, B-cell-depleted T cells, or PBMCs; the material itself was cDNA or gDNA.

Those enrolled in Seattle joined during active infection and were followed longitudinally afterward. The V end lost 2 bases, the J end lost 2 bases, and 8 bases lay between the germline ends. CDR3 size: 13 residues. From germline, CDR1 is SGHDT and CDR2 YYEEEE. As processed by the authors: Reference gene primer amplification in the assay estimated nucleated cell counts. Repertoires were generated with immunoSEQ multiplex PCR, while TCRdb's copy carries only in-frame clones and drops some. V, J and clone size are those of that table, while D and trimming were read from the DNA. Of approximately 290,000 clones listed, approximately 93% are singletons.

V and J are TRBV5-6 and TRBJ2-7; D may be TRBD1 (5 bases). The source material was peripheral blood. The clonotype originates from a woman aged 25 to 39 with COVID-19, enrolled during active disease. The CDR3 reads CASSLQATYEQYF. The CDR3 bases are TGTGCCAGCAGCTTACAGGCCACCTACGAGCAGTACTTC. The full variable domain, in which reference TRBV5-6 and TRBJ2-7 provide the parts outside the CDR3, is DAGVTQSPTHLIKTRGQQVTLRCSPKSGHDTVSWYQQALGQGPQFIFQYYEEEERQRGNFPDRFSGHQFPNYSSELNVNALLLGDSALYLCASSLQATYEQYFGPGTRLTVT.